Below are 3 T cell receptor beta chains sequenced from a single sample in a study of T cell responses to AZD1222 COVID-19 vaccine. The repertoire was sequenced with immunoSEQ multiplex PCR; TCRdb's copy has only in-frame clones and lacks some. The table records some 190,000 clones, less than 95% of them present only once. Sequencing was performed on peripheral blood, taken 28 days after the second dose of the MenACWY control vaccine. The origin of the receptors is an adult who received the MenACWY meningococcal vaccine as a control.

The chain links TRBV19 to TRBJ2-2; D call uncertain. The CDR3 is 13 amino acids. Germline V gene lookup returns CDR1 LNHDA and CDR2 SQIVND (reference sequence). V lost 4 bases and J lost 1, with 4 bases in between. The CDR3 protein is CASSTLNTGELFF. The DNA for the CDR3 is TGTGCCAGTAGTACCCTGAACACCGGGGAGCTGTTTTTT.

CDR3 coding DNA: TGTGCCAGCAGTCGACAGATTGCTAACTATGGCTACACCTTC. This translates into CASSRQIANYGYTF. The gene calls are TRBV6-5 and TRBJ1-2; TRBD1 might be the D (5 bases). The germline V and J ends were trimmed by 5 bases and 0 bases, with 10 bases remaining between them. CDR1 is MNHEY and CDR2 is SVGAGI in the germline V gene. The CDR3 is made up of 14 amino acids.

V is TRBV28 and J is TRBJ1-5; D unclear. The CDR3 extends over 19 amino acids. The V gene lost 6 bases and the J gene lost 6 bases, with 30 bases spanning the gap. Per the germline V gene, CDR1 is MDHEN and CDR2 is SYDVKM. The CDR3 DNA reads as TGTGCCAGCAGGCCTGACGGATTTAATTCCCTTAGTGAGTTTCAGCCCCAGCATTTT. It encodes CASRPDGFNSLSEFQPQHF.